This T cell receptor beta chain was identified in a study of T cells expressing NK-cell markers. Background on the study: Eight donors were sequenced, of whom seven were HCMV-seropositive, while the remaining one was HCMV-seronegative.

For each CDR3 protein, TCRdb gives one entry from its re-call of the 5' RACE reads, without DNA. The sample's table shows about 410,000 distinct CDR3 sequences. Looked up from germline, CDR1 is MGHRA and CDR2 is YSYEKL. The CDR3 is made up of 15 amino acids. The chain is built from TRBV4-1 and TRBJ1-5; TCRdb returns TRBD1, unconfirmable since there is no DNA. Sample: blood T cells: a sorted CD56 or NKG2C T cell subset, CD4+ or CD8+ T cells, or bulk PBMC T cells (not recorded which). The sequence derives from a woman between 50 and 59 years old in good health. CDR3: CASSRGQYDNQPQHF.